Shown below are 20 T cell receptor beta chains from a single sample sequenced in a study of T cells in Graves' hyperthyroidism and ophthalmopathy. Researchers amplified the TCR beta CDR3 regions from RNA transcripts. Using the HTBI primer set, a first-round RT-PCR was run on the TCR CDR3. TCRdb passed the multiplex PCR reads through MiXCR, listing each CDR3 protein once. The sample consists of under 350,000 distinct CDR3 sequences, over 15% of them appearing once. Sequencing used blood. The receptors come from a woman aged 60 to 75 with Graves' ophthalmopathy.

As regards this clonotype: The junction and the germline gene differ at one end; a read error may be behind it. This chain uses TRBV7-2 with TRBJ2-1; weak D call: TRBD2 (5 bases). Germline values: CDR1 SGHTA, CDR2 FQGNSA. CDR3 size: 14 residues. CDR3: CASSLGMRVQTMIF. CDR3 nucleotide sequence: TGTGCCAGCAGCTTAGGTATGAGGGTTCAGACCATGATCTTC.

This clonotype has ten or more counts. CDR3 in amino acids: CASSQGETGYGYTF. In DNA, the CDR3 is TGTGCCAGCAGCCAAGGAGAGACAGGGTATGGCTACACCTTC. This sequence joins TRBV3-1 and TRBJ1-2, with 7 nucleotides matching TRBD1. CDR1 and CDR2 (germline): LGHDT, YNNKEL (reference sequence). The length of the CDR3 is 14 residues. The trim removed 1 base at V and 5 bases at J, leaving 4 bases unmatched.

This clonotype showed up many times. V is TRBV12-3 or TRBV12-4 and J is TRBJ1-3, with no clear D. V gave up 7 bases and J gave up 0 bases, with 16 bases separating them. The CDR3 sequence is 16 residues long. The CDR3 reads CASIPTEGASGNTIYF. CDR3 DNA sequence: TGTGCCAGCATCCCTACCGAAGGAGCCTCTGGAAACACCATATATTTT.

The chain has TRBV7-3 and TRBJ2-2; D unclear. CDR1 SGHTA and CDR2 FQGTGA come from the germline V gene. The CDR3 spans 15 residues. Trimming cost V 0 bases and J 3 bases, with 8 bases left between them. Here the CDR3 DNA reads TGTGCCAGCAGCTTAACGATTTCGGACACCGGGGAGCTGTTTTTT. It translates to CASSLTISDTGELFF.

This clonotype came up many times. The chain links TRBV10-3 to TRBJ2-1, with D unclear. CDR1 and CDR2 (germline): ENHRY, SYGVKD. The length of the CDR3 is 14 residues. V dropped 5 bases and J dropped 1 base, with 9 bases sitting between them. The CDR3 DNA follows: TGTGCCATCAGTCCTACGTTATCCTACAATGAGCAGTTCTTC. Its protein is CAISPTLSYNEQFF.

This clonotype was counted ten times or more. J is TRBJ2-1 and V is TRBV7-9, with D maybe TRBD1 (7 bases). The germline gives CDR1 SEHNR, CDR2 FQNEAQ (reference sequence). This CDR3 is built from 16 residues. V lost 4 bases to trimming and J lost 12 bases, with 25 bases between them. The CDR3 spells CASSSTKQEGAVVQFF. The CDR3 DNA reads as TGTGCCAGCAGCTCCACTAAGCAGGAGGGGGCAGTGGTGCAGTTCTTC.

The rearrangement joins TRBV11-2 to TRBJ2-1; D is undetermined. The V gene lost 5 bases and the J gene lost 5 bases, with 13 bases spanning the gap. CDR3 size: 14 residues. Germline V lookup: CDR1 SGHAT, CDR2 FQNNGV. This CDR3 is CASSPWIPNNEQFF. The CDR3 nucleotides are TGTGCCAGCAGCCCATGGATCCCCAACAATGAGCAGTTCTTC.

The V call is TRBV6-1, the J call TRBJ2-5; TRBD2 matches 13 bases. With 8 bases clipped from V and 3 bases from J, the junction kept 15 bases outside the gene matches. Germline values: CDR1 MNHNS, CDR2 SASEGT. CDR3 length: 18 residues. CDR3 sequence: CASSPFSGTSGIKETQYF. The CDR3 nucleotides are TGTGCCAGCTCACCATTCTCCGGGACTAGCGGGATAAAAGAGACCCAGTACTTC.

The chain couples TRBV6-2 or TRBV6-3 to TRBJ2-1; 8 bases fit TRBD2. With 5 bases clipped from V and 4 bases from J, the junction kept 7 bases outside the gene matches. The CDR3 loop spans 15 amino acids. From germline, CDR1 is MNHEY and CDR2 SVGEGT. The CDR3 reads CASSIGTSFYNEQFF. The CDR3 bases are TGTGCCAGCAGTATAGGGACTAGTTTTTACAATGAGCAGTTCTTC.

This clonotype was counted many times. The genes are TRBV11-2 and TRBJ1-6; D unresolved. Germline loops: CDR1 SGHAT, CDR2 FQNNGV. V lost 3 bases and J lost 7, with 13 bases in between. CDR3 size: 15 residues. The CDR3 protein is CASSFTPGVNSPLHF. DNA for the CDR3: TGTGCCAGCAGCTTTACGCCGGGCGTCAATTCACCCCTCCACTTT.

In this sample, this clonotype turned up many times. The chain is built from TRBV6-1 and TRBJ2-3; 10 bases line up with TRBD2. V lost 5 bases and J lost 3; bases outside the gene matches: 8. The germline V gene has CDR1 MNHNS and CDR2 SASEGT. This CDR3 is 16 amino acids long. The CDR3: CASSSTGLAATDTQYF. As DNA, the CDR3 is TGTGCCAGCAGTTCCACCGGACTAGCGGCTACAGATACGCAGTATTTT.

The rearrangement uses TRBV7-2 and TRBJ2-1; 8 bases fit TRBD1. The CDR3 runs 12 residues. CDR1 is SGHTA and CDR2 is FQGNSA in the germline V gene. The trim removed 8 bases at V and 15 bases at J, leaving 12 bases unmatched. The CDR3 region is CASFKAGGITFF. The DNA of the CDR3 is TGTGCCAGCTTTAAGGCAGGGGGCATCACGTTCTTC. The variable domain in full, completed from reference TRBV7-2 and TRBJ2-1, reads GAGVSQSPSNKVTEKGKDVELRCDPISGHTALYWYRQSLGQGLEFLIYFQGNSAPDKSGLPSDRFSAERTGGSVSTLTIQRTQQEDSAVYLCASFKAGGITFFGPGTRLTVL.

This chain joins TRBV4-3 and TRBJ2-1; D may match TRBD1 or TRBD2 (5 bases each). Trimming pared 4 bases from V and 6 bases from J, leaving 16 bases between. The CDR3 is 15 residues long. CDR1 and CDR2 from the germline V gene are LGHNA and YSLEER. The chain's CDR3 is CASSPRPGGGNEQFF. The DNA for the CDR3 is TGCGCCAGCAGCCCACGCCCCGGTGGGGGCAATGAGCAGTTCTTC.

For this clonotype: A much larger clone differs from this one at a single base, so this may be a read error. The rearrangement links TRBV7-8 to TRBJ2-1; D possibly matches TRBD1 or TRBD2 (6 bases each). The CDR3 is made up of 16 amino acids. The germline V and J ends were trimmed by 3 bases and 7 bases, with 19 bases remaining between them. The germline gives CDR1 SGHVS, CDR2 FQNEAQ. CDR3 sequence (DNA): TGTGCCAGCAGCTTCCTAGCGAGGGGACAATCTAATGAGCAGTTCTTC. Translated: CASSFLARGQSNEQFF.

This clonotype was counted ten times or more. This chain uses TRBV6-1 with TRBJ2-7, with 8 bases matching TRBD1. From germline, CDR1 is MNHNS and CDR2 SASEGT. CDR3 length equals 14 residues. Germline trimming cut 5 bases from V and 2 bases from J; bases unmatched to any gene: 5. The CDR3 DNA reads as TGTGCCAGCAGTCTGGACAGGGTAACCTACGAGCAGTACTTC. Protein product: CASSLDRVTYEQYF.

V and J are TRBV20-1 and TRBJ1-2, with D perhaps TRBD1 (5 bases). The CDR3 has 14 residues. The V gene's germline CDR1 is DFQATT and CDR2 SNEGSKA (reference sequence). V lost 2 bases and J lost 4, with 14 bases in between. DNA for the CDR3: TGCAGTGCTAGACCCGGGGGTAAGAGCTATGGCTACACCTTC. It encodes CSARPGGKSYGYTF.

Many counts were recorded for this clonotype. Here the CDR3 DNA reads TGCAGTGCTCGTAGCGGGAGCTTGACAGATACGCAGTATTTT. Translated: CSARSGSLTDTQYF. The chain has TRBV20-1 and TRBJ2-3; 9 positions agree with TRBD2. V lost 5 bases to trimming and J lost 3 bases; unmatched junction nucleotides: 6. Germline CDR1 reads DFQATT; CDR2 reads SNEGSKA (reference sequence). The CDR3 loop spans 14 amino acids.

The chain recombines TRBV5-4 with TRBJ2-7; tentatively, D is TRBD2 (6 bases). Per germline, CDR1 SGHNT and CDR2 YYREEE (reference sequence). Trimming removed 3 bases at V and 1 base at J, with 8 bases between. This CDR3 region has 13 residues. The CDR3 nucleotides read TGTGCCAGCAGCTCGACTAGTTCCTACGAGCAGTACTTC. Residues: CASSSTSSYEQYF.

This clonotype was found many times. The CDR3 region is CASSQEGGTGGEQFF. CDR3 nucleotide sequence: TGCGCCAGCAGCCAAGAAGGGGGGACTGGGGGTGAGCAGTTCTTC. V is TRBV4-3 and J is TRBJ2-1; D could derive from TRBD1 or TRBD2 (6 bases each). The germline V gene has CDR1 LGHNA and CDR2 YSLEER. V was cut by 0 bases and J by 9 bases, with 15 bases left in between. This CDR3 has 15 amino acids.

The table lists this clonotype with a few counts. The chain is built from TRBV3-1 and TRBJ2-5; 7 bases are a match to TRBD2. The ends lost 3 bases at V and 5 bases at J; junction bases unmatched: 12. This CDR3 spans 16 amino acids. Per the germline V gene, CDR1 is LGHDT and CDR2 is YNNKEL (reference sequence). The CDR3 sequence is CASSQGRGGLGETQYF. CDR3 coding DNA: TGTGCCAGCAGCCAGGGGAGGGGAGGTCTCGGGGAGACCCAGTACTTC.